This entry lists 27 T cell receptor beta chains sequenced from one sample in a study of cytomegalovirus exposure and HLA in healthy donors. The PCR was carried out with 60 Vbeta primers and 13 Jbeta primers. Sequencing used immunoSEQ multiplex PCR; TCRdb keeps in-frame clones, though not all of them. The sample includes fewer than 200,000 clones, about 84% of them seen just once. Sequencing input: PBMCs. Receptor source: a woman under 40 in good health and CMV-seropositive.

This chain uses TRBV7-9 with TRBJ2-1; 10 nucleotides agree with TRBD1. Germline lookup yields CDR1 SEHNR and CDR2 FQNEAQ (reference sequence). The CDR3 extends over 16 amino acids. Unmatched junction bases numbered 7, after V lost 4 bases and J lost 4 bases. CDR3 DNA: TGTGCCAGCAGCTCTCGGGGGACAGGGGCGTACAATGAGCAGTTCTTC. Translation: CASSSRGTGAYNEQFF.

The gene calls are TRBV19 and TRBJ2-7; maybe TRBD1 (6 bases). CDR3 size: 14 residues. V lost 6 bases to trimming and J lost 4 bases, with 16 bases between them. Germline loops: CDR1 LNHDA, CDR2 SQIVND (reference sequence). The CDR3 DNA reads TGTGCCAGTAGGGTCCGGGACAATCTGTACGAGCAGTACTTC. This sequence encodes CASRVRDNLYEQYF.

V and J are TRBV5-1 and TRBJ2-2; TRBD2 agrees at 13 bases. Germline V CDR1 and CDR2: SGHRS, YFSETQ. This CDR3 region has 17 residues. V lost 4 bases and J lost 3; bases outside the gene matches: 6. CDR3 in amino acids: CASSPRGTSGDTGELFF. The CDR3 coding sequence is TGCGCCAGCAGCCCCCGAGGGACTAGCGGGGACACCGGGGAGCTGTTTTTT. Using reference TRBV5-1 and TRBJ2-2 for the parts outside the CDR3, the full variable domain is KAGVTQTPRYLIKTRGQQVTLSCSPISGHRSVSWYQQTPGQGLQFLFEYFSETQRNKGNFPGRFSGRQFSNSRSEMNVSTLELGDSALYLCASSPRGTSGDTGELFFGEGSRLTVL.

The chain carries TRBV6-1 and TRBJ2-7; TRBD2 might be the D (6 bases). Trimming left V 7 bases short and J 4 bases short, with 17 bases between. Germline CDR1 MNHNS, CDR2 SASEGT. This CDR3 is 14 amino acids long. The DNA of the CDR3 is TGTGCCAGCACCCTCCACGATGGGGGGTACGAGCAGTACTTC. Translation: CASTLHDGGYEQYF.

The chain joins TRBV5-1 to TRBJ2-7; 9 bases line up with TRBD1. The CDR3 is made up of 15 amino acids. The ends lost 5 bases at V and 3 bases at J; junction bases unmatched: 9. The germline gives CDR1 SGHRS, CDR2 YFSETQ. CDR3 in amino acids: CASSAGTGSLYEQYF. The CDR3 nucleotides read TGCGCCAGCAGTGCCGGGACAGGGTCCCTCTACGAGCAGTACTTC. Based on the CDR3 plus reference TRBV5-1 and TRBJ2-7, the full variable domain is KAGVTQTPRYLIKTRGQQVTLSCSPISGHRSVSWYQQTPGQGLQFLFEYFSETQRNKGNFPGRFSGRQFSNSRSEMNVSTLELGDSALYLCASSAGTGSLYEQYFGPGTRLTVT.

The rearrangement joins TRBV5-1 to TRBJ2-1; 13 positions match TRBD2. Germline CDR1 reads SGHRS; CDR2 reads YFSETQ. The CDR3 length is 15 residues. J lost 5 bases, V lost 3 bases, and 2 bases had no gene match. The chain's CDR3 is CASSSTSGGDNEQFF. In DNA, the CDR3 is TGCGCCAGCAGCTCCACTAGCGGGGGGGACAATGAGCAGTTCTTC. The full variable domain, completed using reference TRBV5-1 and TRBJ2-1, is KAGVTQTPRYLIKTRGQQVTLSCSPISGHRSVSWYQQTPGQGLQFLFEYFSETQRNKGNFPGRFSGRQFSNSRSEMNVSTLELGDSALYLCASSSTSGGDNEQFFGPGTRLTVL.

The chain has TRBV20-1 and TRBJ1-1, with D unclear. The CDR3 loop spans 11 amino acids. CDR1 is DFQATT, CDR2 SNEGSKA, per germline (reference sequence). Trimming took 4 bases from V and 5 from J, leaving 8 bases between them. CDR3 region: CSATDTTEAFF. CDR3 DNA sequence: TGCAGTGCTACCGACACAACTGAAGCTTTCTTT.

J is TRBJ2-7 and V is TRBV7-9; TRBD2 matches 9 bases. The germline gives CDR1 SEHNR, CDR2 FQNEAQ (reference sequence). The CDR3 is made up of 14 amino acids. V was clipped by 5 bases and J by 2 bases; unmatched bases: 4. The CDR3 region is CASSPSGNTYEQYF. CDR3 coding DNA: TGTGCCAGCAGCCCTAGCGGGAACACCTACGAGCAGTACTTC.

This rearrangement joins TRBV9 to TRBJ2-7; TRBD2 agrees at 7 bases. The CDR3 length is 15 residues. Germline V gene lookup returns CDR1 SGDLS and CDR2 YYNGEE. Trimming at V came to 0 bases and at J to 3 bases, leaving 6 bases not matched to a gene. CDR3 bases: TGTGCCAGCAGCGTAGGTTTGGCTAGCGGCTACGAGCAGTACTTC. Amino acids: CASSVGLASGYEQYF. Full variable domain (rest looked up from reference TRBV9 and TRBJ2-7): DSGVTQTPKHLITATGQRVTLRCSPRSGDLSVYWYQQSLDQGLQFLIQYYNGEERAKGNILERFSAQQFPDLHSELNLSSLELGDSALYFCASSVGLASGYEQYFGPGTRLTVT.

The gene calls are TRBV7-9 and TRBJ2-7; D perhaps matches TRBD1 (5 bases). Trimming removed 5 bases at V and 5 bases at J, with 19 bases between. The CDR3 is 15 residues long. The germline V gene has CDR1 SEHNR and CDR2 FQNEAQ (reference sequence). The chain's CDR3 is CASSRLQGPNNEQYF. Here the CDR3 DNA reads TGTGCCAGCAGCCGCCTCCAGGGTCCCAATAACGAGCAGTACTTC.

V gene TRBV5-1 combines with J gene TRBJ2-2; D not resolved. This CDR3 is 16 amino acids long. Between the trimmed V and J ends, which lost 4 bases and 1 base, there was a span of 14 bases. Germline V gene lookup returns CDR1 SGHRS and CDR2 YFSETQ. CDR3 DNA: TGCGCCAGCAGCCGGTGGGTAACAGAGAACACCGGGGAGCTGTTTTTT. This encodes CASSRWVTENTGELFF.

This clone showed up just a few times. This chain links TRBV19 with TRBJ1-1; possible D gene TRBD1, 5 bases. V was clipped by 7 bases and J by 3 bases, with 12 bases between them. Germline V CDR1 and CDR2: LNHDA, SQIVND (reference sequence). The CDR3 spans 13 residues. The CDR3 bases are TGTGCCAGTATGGGGGGTGGGTACACTGAAGCTTTCTTT. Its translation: CASMGGGYTEAFF.

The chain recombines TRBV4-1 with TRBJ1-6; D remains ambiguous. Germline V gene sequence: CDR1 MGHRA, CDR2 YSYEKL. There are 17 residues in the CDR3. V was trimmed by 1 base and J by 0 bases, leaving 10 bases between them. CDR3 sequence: CASSQGLRGSYNSPLHF. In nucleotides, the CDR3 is TGCGCCAGCAGCCAAGGACTTCGAGGCTCCTATAATTCACCCCTCCACTTT.

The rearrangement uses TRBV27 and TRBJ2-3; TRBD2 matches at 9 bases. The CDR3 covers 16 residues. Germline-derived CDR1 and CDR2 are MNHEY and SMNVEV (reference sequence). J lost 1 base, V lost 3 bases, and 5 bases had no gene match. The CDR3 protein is CASSLATSGGTDTQYF. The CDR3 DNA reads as TGTGCCAGCAGTTTGGCGACTAGCGGAGGCACAGATACGCAGTATTTT.

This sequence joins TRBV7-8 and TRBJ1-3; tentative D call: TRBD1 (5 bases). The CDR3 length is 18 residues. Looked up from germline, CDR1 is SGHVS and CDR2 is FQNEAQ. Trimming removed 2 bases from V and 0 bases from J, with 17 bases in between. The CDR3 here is CASSLYGVGRDSGNTIYF. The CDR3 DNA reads TGTGCCAGCAGCTTATATGGAGTGGGGCGGGACTCTGGAAACACCATATATTTT.

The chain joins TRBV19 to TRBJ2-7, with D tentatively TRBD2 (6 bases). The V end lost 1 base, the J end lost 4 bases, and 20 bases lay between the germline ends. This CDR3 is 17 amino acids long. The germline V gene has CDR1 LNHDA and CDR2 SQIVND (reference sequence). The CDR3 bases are TGTGCCAGTAGTATAGGAACGGAGCAGGGCGGGACTTACGAGCAGTACTTC. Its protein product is CASSIGTEQGGTYEQYF.

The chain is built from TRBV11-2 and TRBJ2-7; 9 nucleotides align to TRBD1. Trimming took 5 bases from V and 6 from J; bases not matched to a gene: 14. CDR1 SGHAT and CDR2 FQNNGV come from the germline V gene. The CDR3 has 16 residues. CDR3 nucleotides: TGTGCCAGCAGCATAAGGGCCGGGACAGGGTACGCCGAGCAGTACTTC. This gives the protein CASSIRAGTGYAEQYF.

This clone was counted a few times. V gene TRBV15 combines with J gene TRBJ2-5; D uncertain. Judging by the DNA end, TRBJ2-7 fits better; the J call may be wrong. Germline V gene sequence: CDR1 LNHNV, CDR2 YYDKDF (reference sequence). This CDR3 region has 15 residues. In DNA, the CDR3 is TGTGCCACCAGCAGAGATCGTTGGCTAGCCTACGAGCAGTACTTC. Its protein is CATSRDRWLAYEQYF.

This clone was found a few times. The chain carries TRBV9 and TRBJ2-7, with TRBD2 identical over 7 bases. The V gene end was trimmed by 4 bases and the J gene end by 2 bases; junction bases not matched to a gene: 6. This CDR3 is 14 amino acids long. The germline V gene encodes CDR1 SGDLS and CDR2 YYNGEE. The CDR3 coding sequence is TGTGCCAGCAGCTTGGGAGGGGTAACCTACGAGCAGTACTTC. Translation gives CASSLGGVTYEQYF.

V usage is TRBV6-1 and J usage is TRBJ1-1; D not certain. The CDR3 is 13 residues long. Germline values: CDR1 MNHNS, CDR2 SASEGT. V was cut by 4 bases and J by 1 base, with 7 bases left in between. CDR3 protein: CASSAGTNTEAFF. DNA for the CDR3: TGTGCCAGCAGTGCCGGTACGAACACTGAAGCTTTCTTT.

The CDR3 sequence is CASSLGRTAYEQYF. Here the CDR3 DNA reads TGTGCCAGCAGCTTAGGCAGGACAGCCTACGAGCAGTACTTC. V is TRBV13 and J is TRBJ2-7; D may be TRBD1 (6 bases). The CDR3 is made up of 14 amino acids. The ends were cut back, 0 bases at V and 2 bases at J, with 8 bases in the middle. Germline CDR1 PRHDT, CDR2 FYEKMQ (reference sequence).

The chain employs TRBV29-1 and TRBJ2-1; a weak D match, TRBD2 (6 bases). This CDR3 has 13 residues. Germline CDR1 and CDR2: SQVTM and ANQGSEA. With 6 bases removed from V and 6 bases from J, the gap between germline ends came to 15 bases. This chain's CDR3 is CSVGTYAANEQFF. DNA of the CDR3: TGCAGCGTCGGGACTTATGCGGCCAATGAGCAGTTCTTC.

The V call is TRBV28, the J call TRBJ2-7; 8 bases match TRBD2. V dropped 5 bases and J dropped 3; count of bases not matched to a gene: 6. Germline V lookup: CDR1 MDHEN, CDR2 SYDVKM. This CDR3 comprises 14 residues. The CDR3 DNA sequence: TGTGCCAGCAGTCCCGGGAGGGGACGCTACGAGCAGTACTTC. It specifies CASSPGRGRYEQYF.

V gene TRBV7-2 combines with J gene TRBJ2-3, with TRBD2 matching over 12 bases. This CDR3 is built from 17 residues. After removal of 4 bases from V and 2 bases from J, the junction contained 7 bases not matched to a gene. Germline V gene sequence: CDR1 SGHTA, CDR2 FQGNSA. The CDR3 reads CASSSRTSGDNTDTQYF. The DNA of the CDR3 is TGTGCCAGCAGCTCCCGGACTAGCGGGGATAACACAGATACGCAGTATTTT.

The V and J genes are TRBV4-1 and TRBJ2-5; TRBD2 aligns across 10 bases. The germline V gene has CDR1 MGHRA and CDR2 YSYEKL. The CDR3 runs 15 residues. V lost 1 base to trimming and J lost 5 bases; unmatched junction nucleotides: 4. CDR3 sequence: CASSQGAGGLETQYF. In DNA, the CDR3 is TGCGCCAGCAGCCAAGGAGCGGGAGGGTTGGAGACCCAGTACTTC.

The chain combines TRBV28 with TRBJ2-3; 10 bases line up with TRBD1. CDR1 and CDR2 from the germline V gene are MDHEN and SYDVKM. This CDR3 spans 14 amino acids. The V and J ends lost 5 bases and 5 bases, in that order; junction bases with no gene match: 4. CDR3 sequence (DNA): TGTGCCAGCAGTCCGACAGGGGGCGGAGATACGCAGTATTTT. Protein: CASSPTGGGDTQYF.

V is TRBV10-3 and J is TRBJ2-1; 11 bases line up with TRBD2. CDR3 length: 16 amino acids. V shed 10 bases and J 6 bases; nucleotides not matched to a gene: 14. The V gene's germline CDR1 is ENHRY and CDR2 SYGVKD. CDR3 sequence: CATHTGGTSGSNEQFF. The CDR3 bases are TGTGCCACCCACACTGGAGGGACTAGCGGATCCAATGAGCAGTTCTTC.